This T cell receptor (beta chain) came from a study of blood T cell repertoires in COVID-19. Assay: immunoSEQ multiplex PCR; the TCRdb copy retains only in-frame clones and omits some. The repertoire holds roughly 77,000 clones, under 80% seen once, with around 10% in the top ten. The CDR3 runs to 16 residues. CDR1 and CDR2 from the germline V gene are MGHRA and YSYEKL. The V end lost 2 bases, the J end lost 1 base, and 14 bases lay between the germline ends. Sequencing input: peripheral blood. V is TRBV4-1 and J is TRBJ1-1; possibly TRBD1 for D (5 bases). The source of this sequence is a human donor in a cohort sampled during active COVID-19. CDR3 region: CASSQPPGGANTEAFF. The CDR3 DNA sequence: TGCGCCAGCAGCCAACCACCAGGTGGGGCGAACACTGAAGCTTTCTTT.